This T cell receptor (beta chain) was documented in a study of T cell changes during pregnancy in multiple sclerosis. The germline V gene encodes CDR1 SNHLY and CDR2 FYNNEI. CDR3 length: 15 residues. J was trimmed by 4 bases and V by 8 bases; bases with no gene match: 10. Method: immunoSEQ multiplex PCR; TCRdb's copy keeps in-frame clones and lacks some. The data contain tens of thousands of clones, 94% of them seen just once; the ten biggest clones take up 0.84%. The V gene is TRBV2, the J gene TRBJ2-2; 7 bases align to TRBD2. The source was peripheral blood, collected in the third trimester of pregnancy. This clonotype originated in a female donor with multiple sclerosis, enrolled in a pregnancy study. CDR3 protein: CASPPRAGRTGELFF. The CDR3 coding sequence is TGTGCCAGCCCCCCCCGAGCGGGACGCACCGGGGAGCTGTTTTTT.